This is a list of T cell receptor beta chains from one sample in a study of cytomegalovirus exposure and HLA in healthy donors. The method was immunoSEQ multiplex PCR; TCRdb's version includes in-frame clones alone and lacks a portion of them. The repertoire includes some 140,000 clones, about four fifths of them detected once, and approximately 1.3% sits in the top ten. Sequenced sample: PBMCs. The receptor set was obtained from a male donor in good health and CMV-seropositive. CDR3s leave out the opening cysteine and the closing phenylalanine or tryptophan.

v_call: TRBV27; j_call: TRBJ1-5; cdr3_aa: ASSSGTGAQPQH
v_call: TRBV5-4; j_call: TRBJ1-1; cdr3_aa: ASTSLGRGNTEAF
v_call: TRBV29-1; j_call: TRBJ1-3; cdr3_aa: SVGDRAGNTIY
v_call: TRBV19; j_call: TRBJ1-5; cdr3_aa: ASSLWTGSNQPQH
v_call: TRBV18; j_call: TRBJ2-3; cdr3_aa: ASSPPGLATDTQY
v_call: TRBV7-3; j_call: TRBJ2-7; cdr3_aa: ASSQRGGPLYEQY
v_call: TRBV4-2; j_call: TRBJ1-2; cdr3_aa: ASSQASDRAPLYGYT
v_call: TRBV4-2; j_call: TRBJ2-7; cdr3_aa: ASSQDGTPFPSYEQY
v_call: TRBV6-1; j_call: TRBJ2-1; cdr3_aa: ASSEERAYNEQF
v_call: TRBV30; j_call: TRBJ1-5; cdr3_aa: AWSGGTGGSNQPQH
v_call: TRBV11-2; j_call: TRBJ2-1; cdr3_aa: ASRPLAGKNNEQF
v_call: TRBV18; j_call: TRBJ2-2; cdr3_aa: ASSLIGSANTGELF
v_call: TRBV25-1; j_call: TRBJ1-5; cdr3_aa: ASSESVGAHIGQPQH
v_call: TRBV9; j_call: TRBJ1-1; cdr3_aa: ASSASTGRYTEAF
v_call: TRBV6-6; j_call: TRBJ1-4; cdr3_aa: ASRGQGRNEKLF
v_call: TRBV29-1; j_call: TRBJ1-2; cdr3_aa: SVADRGNYGYT
v_call: TRBV5-1; j_call: TRBJ2-3; cdr3_aa: ASYQGLVTDTQY
v_call: TRBV6-5; j_call: TRBJ1-6; cdr3_aa: ASSYSTGTGGSPLH
v_call: TRBV7-3; j_call: TRBJ2-7; cdr3_aa: ASSPGGGVYEQY
v_call: TRBV2; j_call: TRBJ2-4; cdr3_aa: ASSEDRAGDIQY
v_call: TRBV13; j_call: TRBJ2-7; cdr3_aa: ASSLEGTSGIYSSYEQY
v_call: TRBV5-1; j_call: TRBJ2-1; cdr3_aa: ASSYLPSETYNEQF
v_call: TRBV6-1; j_call: TRBJ2-5; cdr3_aa: ASRAYRELGETQY
v_call: TRBV19; j_call: TRBJ1-5; cdr3_aa: ASSIGNNNNQPQH
v_call: TRBV10-3; j_call: TRBJ2-6; cdr3_aa: AIASGDSGANVLT
v_call: TRBV29-1; j_call: TRBJ2-2; cdr3_aa: SVGLTGTNTGELF
v_call: TRBV14; j_call: TRBJ2-7; cdr3_aa: ASSLTRDTNYYEQY
v_call: TRBV19; j_call: TRBJ2-1; cdr3_aa: ASSLRGGGQGRGYNEQF
v_call: TRBV25-1; j_call: TRBJ2-1; cdr3_aa: ASSAGRGAYNEQF